The 20 T cell receptor beta chains presented below share a single source sample, sequenced in a study of siplizumab effects on memory and regulatory T cells. Only in-frame clones appear in the TCRdb table, and some are missing; sequencing was by immunoSEQ multiplex PCR. This table has 100,000 or so clones, roughly 92% appearing once. Sequenced input: Tregs sorted from blood. The receptors originated from a human donor in good health.

This clone has only one observation. The V and J genes are TRBV7-9 and TRBJ2-1; tentatively, D is TRBD1 or TRBD2 (5 bases each). The V end was cut by 5 bases, the J end by 1 base, with 15 bases between. The germline V gene encodes CDR1 SEHNR and CDR2 FQNEAQ (reference sequence). The length of the CDR3 is 16 residues. CDR3 sequence: CASSPSGKGSYNEQFF. The CDR3 DNA is TGTGCCAGCAGCCCCTCGGGGAAGGGGTCCTACAATGAGCAGTTCTTC.

This sequence joins TRBV5-1 and TRBJ2-1, with D perhaps TRBD1 (6 bases). The CDR3 runs 15 residues. CDR1 and CDR2 (germline): SGHRS, YFSETQ. Deletions cut 4 bases from V and 4 bases from J, with 15 bases between. The CDR3 reads CASSPGGGLYNEQFF. The CDR3 nucleotides read TGCGCCAGCAGCCCTGGGGGCGGATTATACAATGAGCAGTTCTTC.

V gene TRBV9 combines with J gene TRBJ2-7; D is perhaps TRBD2 (6 bases). V dropped 4 bases and J dropped 0 bases, with 17 bases sitting between them. The CDR3 loop spans 16 amino acids. Germline V gene lookup returns CDR1 SGDLS and CDR2 YYNGEE. DNA of the CDR3: TGTGCCAGCAGCTACGGGGACTCCCGGTACTCCTACGAGCAGTACTTC. This encodes CASSYGDSRYSYEQYF.

The chain is built from TRBV9 and TRBJ2-1; D perhaps matches TRBD2 (6 bases). The CDR3 contains 14 residues. The germline V gene has CDR1 SGDLS and CDR2 YYNGEE. Trimming removed 3 bases from V and 6 bases from J, with 13 bases in between. As DNA, the CDR3 is TGTGCCAGCAGCGCAACCGGGACTTCCAATGAGCAGTTCTTC. Its protein is CASSATGTSNEQFF.

This clone was detected only a few times. The chain joins TRBV28 to TRBJ2-6, with D maybe TRBD2 (5 bases). Germline V gives CDR1 MDHEN, CDR2 SYDVKM. This CDR3 region has 15 residues. Trimming pared 5 bases from V and 4 bases from J, leaving 12 bases between. CDR3 DNA sequence: TGTGCCAGCAGTACCAAAGGGAGAGGGGCCAACGTCCTGACTTTC. Translated, it gives CASSTKGRGANVLTF.

V is TRBV4-2 and J is TRBJ1-5, with TRBD1 as a possible D gene (6 bases). The CDR3 is 15 amino acids. Germline V gene data show CDR1 as LGHNA and CDR2 as YNFKEQ. V gave up 1 base and J gave up 4 bases, with 11 bases separating them. The CDR3 DNA reads TGTGCCAGCAGCCAAGTCCATCAGGGGAATCAGCCCCAGCATTTT. It codes for CASSQVHQGNQPQHF.

This clone was found once. This sequence joins TRBV29-1 and TRBJ2-7; 10 nucleotides line up with TRBD2. V shed 6 bases and J 0 bases; nucleotides not matched to a gene: 14. CDR3 length: 17 residues. Germline assignment: CDR1 SQVTM and CDR2 ANQGSEA. CDR3 residues: CSVSLSGRPFASYEQYF. CDR3 sequence (DNA): TGCAGCGTATCACTTAGCGGGAGGCCTTTCGCCTCCTACGAGCAGTACTTC.

V usage is TRBV21-1 and J usage is TRBJ2-1; the D segment call TRBD2 is taken from the table without a DNA check. TRBV21-1 is noted as a pseudogene. The CDR3 has 12 amino acids. CDR3 loop: CASRRRGNEQFF. The CDR3 DNA sequence: TGTGCCAGCAGGCGGCGGGGTAATGAGCAGTTCTTC.

V gene TRBV6-5 combines with J gene TRBJ1-2; 8 bases agree with TRBD1. The CDR3 sequence is 13 residues long. Per germline, CDR1 MNHEY and CDR2 SVGAGI. J lost 2 bases, V lost 5 bases, and 1 base had no gene match. CDR3 region: CASSRTGNYGYTF. CDR3 bases: TGTGCCAGCAGTCGGACAGGGAACTATGGCTACACCTTC.

This clone came up once. The chain recombines TRBV25-1 with TRBJ2-1; D perhaps matches TRBD1 (6 bases). From germline, CDR1 is MGHDK and CDR2 SYGVNS. V lost 6 bases and J lost 8, with 14 bases in between. CDR3 size: 13 residues. For the CDR3, the DNA is TGTGCCAGCAGGGCCACAGGGTTCCATGAGCAGTTCTTC. Translating gives CASRATGFHEQFF.

The chain links TRBV5-6 to TRBJ1-2; D gene uncertain. Germline V gene sequence: CDR1 SGHDT, CDR2 YYEEEE. This CDR3 is 13 amino acids long. V lost 0 bases to trimming and J lost 8 bases, with 11 bases between them. In DNA, the CDR3 is TGTGCCAGCAGCTTGGCACAAATCGGGGGCTACACCTTC. Amino acids: CASSLAQIGGYTF. Looking up the rest from reference TRBV5-6 and TRBJ1-2 gives the full variable domain: DAGVTQSPTHLIKTRGQQVTLRCSPKSGHDTVSWYQQALGQGPQFIFQYYEEEERQRGNFPDRFSGHQFPNYSSELNVNALLLGDSALYLCASSLAQIGGYTFGSGTRLTVV.

The chain combines TRBV19 with TRBJ2-7; possible D gene TRBD2, 6 bases. Trimming left V 5 bases short and J 5 bases short, with 25 bases between. The CDR3 spans 17 residues. Germline assignment: CDR1 LNHDA and CDR2 SQIVND (reference sequence). The CDR3 protein is CASSAPASRRELDEQYF. The CDR3 nucleotides are TGTGCCAGTAGTGCCCCAGCCTCACGCCGGGAGTTGGACGAGCAGTACTTC.

The V and J genes are TRBV9 and TRBJ2-3; 8 bases agree with TRBD2. Germline CDR1 is SGDLS and CDR2 is YYNGEE. V lost 0 bases, J lost 3 bases, and 12 bases stayed unmatched. The CDR3 is made up of 18 amino acids. The CDR3 sequence: CASSVAGGDATKTDTQYF. The CDR3 bases are TGTGCCAGCAGCGTAGCGGGAGGGGACGCGACGAAAACAGATACGCAGTATTTT.

DNA for the CDR3: TGCGCCAGCAGTTTAGCGGGAGTATACGAGCAGTACTTC. As protein: CASSLAGVYEQYF. This chain links TRBV10-2 with TRBJ2-7; TRBD2 matches 9 bases. Germline loops: CDR1 WSHSY, CDR2 SAAADI. CDR3 length: 13 amino acids. The V gene end was trimmed by 5 bases and the J gene end by 4 bases; junction bases not matched to a gene: 3.

This clone was found a few times. Here the CDR3 omits its conserved ending phenylalanine or tryptophan, so a read error is the likely source. Because the CDR3's place on the DNA is in doubt, the DNA is left out and the CDR3 is given as listed by TCRdb. The chain is built from TRBV22-1 and TRBJ1-5. TRBV22-1 is a recognized pseudogene. The CDR3 has 11 amino acids, counting both end residues. CDR3 in amino acids: CPGSAPVLLTS.

The V gene is TRBV5-4, the J gene TRBJ2-7; 11 bases are a match to TRBD2. Germline V gene data show CDR1 as SGHNT and CDR2 as YYREEE (reference sequence). Trimming removed 0 bases from V and 2 bases from J; junction bases left unmatched: 10. The CDR3 totals 18 residues. The CDR3 DNA follows: TGTGCCAGCAGCTTGGTCCGACTAGCGGGGTGGATTGCCTACGAGCAGTACTTC. Its protein is CASSLVRLAGWIAYEQYF.

The rearrangement joins TRBV25-1 to TRBJ1-4; tentatively, D is TRBD1 (5 bases). Per germline, CDR1 MGHDK and CDR2 SYGVNS. V shed 5 bases and J shed 3 bases, with 13 bases lying between them. The CDR3 contains 15 residues. This CDR3 reads CASSLVGGANEKLFF. In DNA form, the CDR3 reads TGTGCCAGCAGTTTAGTGGGGGGAGCTAATGAAAAACTGTTTTTT.

This chain connects TRBV5-1 to TRBJ2-7; tentatively, D is TRBD2 (5 bases). V dropped 4 bases and J dropped 1 base, with 15 bases sitting between them. The CDR3 is made up of 15 amino acids. Germline CDR1 SGHRS, CDR2 YFSETQ. CDR3 region: CASSHRDALSYEQYF. The CDR3 region has the DNA TGCGCCAGCAGCCACCGGGATGCCTTATCCTACGAGCAGTACTTC.

In its sample, this clone was seen once. The chain couples TRBV7-3 to TRBJ2-1, with D perhaps TRBD1 or TRBD2 (5 bases each). The CDR3 spans 14 residues. Germline V gives CDR1 SGHTA, CDR2 FQGTGA. Between the trimmed V and J ends, which lost 4 bases and 0 bases, there was a span of 7 bases. This CDR3 reads CASSWGSSYNEQFF. The CDR3 bases are TGTGCCAGCAGCTGGGGGAGCTCCTACAATGAGCAGTTCTTC.

This clone was observed a single time. This chain links TRBV28 with TRBJ1-4; 12 positions agree with TRBD1. The CDR3 runs 15 residues. V lost 4 bases to trimming and J lost 8 bases; unmatched junction nucleotides: 5. Germline CDR1 MDHEN, CDR2 SYDVKM. The DNA for the CDR3 is TGTGCCAGCAGTTCCCCCGGGACAGGGGGCGAAAAACTGTTTTTT. As protein: CASSSPGTGGEKLFF.